A single sample is the source of the 27 T cell receptor beta chains below, sequenced in a study of T cell clones after liver transplantation. Sequenced by immunoSEQ multiplex PCR; TCRdb stores in-frame clones only, minus some. The sample yields 40,000 to 65,000 clones, less than 85% seen once. The material sequenced was CD4+ T cells from blood, taken before liver transplant. These receptors originate from a human donor who received a liver transplant.

The J gene is TRBJ1-1, the V gene TRBV11-2; D uncertain. The CDR3 length is 14 residues. Germline assignment: CDR1 SGHAT and CDR2 FQNNGV. The V and J ends lost 1 base and 1 base respectively, with 7 bases between them. Here the CDR3 reads CASSLVNGNTEAFF. CDR3 bases: TGTGCCAGCAGCTTAGTTAACGGGAACACTGAAGCTTTCTTT.

This clone ranks as medium-sized. J is TRBJ2-2 and V is TRBV4-2; 8 positions match TRBD2. The J segment lost 7 bases and the V segment lost 1 base, leaving 5 bases of the junction unmatched. Germline values: CDR1 LGHNA, CDR2 YNFKEQ. The CDR3 extends over 15 amino acids. The CDR3 is CASSQGGGIIGELFF. CDR3 nucleotide sequence: TGTGCCAGCAGCCAAGGCGGGGGGATAATCGGGGAGCTGTTTTTT.

The V gene is TRBV7-9, the J gene TRBJ1-3; weak D call: TRBD1 (6 bases). The CDR3 extends over 16 amino acids. Germline CDR1 reads SEHNR; CDR2 reads FQNEAQ (reference sequence). V was clipped by 6 bases and J by 0 bases, with 15 bases between them. The CDR3 DNA follows: TGTGCCAGCAGTCCGTCGGGACATCTCTCTGGAAACACCATATATTTT. Protein product: CASSPSGHLSGNTIYF.

The chain combines TRBV6-1 with TRBJ2-3; D is unclear. Trimming pared 6 bases from V and 6 bases from J, leaving 16 bases between. Germline V gene data show CDR1 as MNHNS and CDR2 as SASEGT. The CDR3 has 14 amino acids. This CDR3 is CASRQVVLRDTQYF. The DNA of the CDR3 is TGTGCCAGCAGGCAAGTAGTTCTACGGGATACGCAGTATTTT.

The V gene is TRBV18, the J gene TRBJ1-2; D perhaps matches TRBD1 (5 bases). The CDR3 is 15 amino acids. Germline V lookup: CDR1 KGHSH, CDR2 LQKENI. The germline V and J ends were trimmed by 2 bases and 3 bases, with 13 bases remaining between them. The CDR3 DNA is TGTGCCAGCTCACCATTGGAGGGGACCCACTATGGCTACACCTTC. This codes for CASSPLEGTHYGYTF.

This clone was recorded only once. This chain links TRBV18 with TRBJ1-2; perhaps TRBD1 as D (6 bases). V was trimmed by 6 bases and J by 8 bases, leaving 16 bases between them. CDR3 length equals 13 residues. Germline loops: CDR1 KGHSH, CDR2 LQKENI. For the CDR3, the DNA is TGTGCCAGCTCTCCGCTACAGGGAGACGGCTACACCTTC. Translated: CASSPLQGDGYTF.

V gene TRBV7-2 combines with J gene TRBJ2-5; 10 bases are a match to TRBD2. Trimming cost V 5 bases and J 5 bases; bases outside gene matches: 11. From germline, CDR1 is SGHTA and CDR2 FQGNSA. The CDR3 sequence is 16 residues long. CDR3 sequence (DNA): TGTGCCAGCAGCCAAGATCTAGCGGGGGCCCGGGAGACCCAGTACTTC. Protein: CASSQDLAGARETQYF.

This clone was detected only a few times. V is TRBV7-9 and J is TRBJ2-7; D is ambiguous. Trimming shortened V by 4 bases and J by 1 base, and 11 bases separated the two germline ends. Germline CDR1 SEHNR, CDR2 FQNEAQ (reference sequence). This CDR3 has 14 residues. CDR3 in DNA: TGTGCCAGCAGCTCTATCCTGGGGTCCTACGAGCAGTACTTC. Residues: CASSSILGSYEQYF.

V and J are TRBV7-2 and TRBJ1-3; D is ambiguous. CDR1 is SGHTA, CDR2 FQGNSA, per germline. The ends were cut back, 0 bases at V and 3 bases at J, with 6 bases in the middle. The CDR3 runs to 14 residues. CDR3 sequence reads: CASSLALFGNTIYF. CDR3 nucleotides: TGTGCCAGCAGCTTAGCCCTTTTTGGAAACACCATATATTTT.

This sequence joins TRBV2 and TRBJ2-7; no clear D gene. Per germline, CDR1 SNHLY and CDR2 FYNNEI. The CDR3 has 11 residues. V was trimmed by 6 bases and J by 12 bases, leaving 15 bases between them. CDR3: CASRRQGPPYF. The CDR3 DNA sequence: TGTGCCAGCAGGCGGCAAGGCCCGCCGTACTTC. Supplemented by reference TRBV2 and TRBJ2-7, the full variable domain reads EPEVTQTPSHQVTQMGQEVILRCVPISNHLYFYWYRQILGQKVEFLVSFYNNEISEKSEIFDDQFSVERPDGSNFTLKIRSTKLEDSAMYFCASRRQGPPYFGPGTRLTVT.

The chain's CDR3 is CASSLGGRMDYGYTF. CDR3 DNA sequence: TGTGCCAGCAGCTTAGGAGGCAGAATGGACTATGGCTACACCTTC. The rearrangement uses TRBV7-2 and TRBJ1-2; D not certain. V was clipped by 1 base and J by 3 bases, with 12 bases between them. The V gene's germline CDR1 is SGHTA and CDR2 FQGNSA. The CDR3 has 15 residues.

This clone has a handful of counts. The chain recombines TRBV6-1 with TRBJ1-2; 7 bases map to TRBD1. The CDR3 runs 14 residues. With V trimmed by 1 base and J by 3 bases, 2 bases remained unmatched. CDR1 MNHNS and CDR2 SASEGT come from the germline V gene. The CDR3 sequence is CASSEEGAHYGYTF. CDR3 coding DNA: TGTGCCAGCAGTGAAGAGGGGGCCCACTATGGCTACACCTTC.

The rearrangement links TRBV6-6 to TRBJ2-7; 7 nucleotides line up with TRBD1. The V segment lost 0 bases and the J segment 1 base; nucleotides outside the gene matches: 6. Per germline, CDR1 MNHNY and CDR2 SVGAGI (reference sequence). There are 16 residues in the CDR3. The CDR3 region is CASSYSEKGASYEQYF. In DNA, the CDR3 is TGTGCCAGCAGTTACTCGGAAAAGGGGGCTTCCTACGAGCAGTACTTC.

This clone was found once. The chain carries TRBV19 and TRBJ1-3; no clear D gene. V lost 1 base, J lost 4 bases, and 11 bases lay in between. Germline values: CDR1 LNHDA, CDR2 SQIVND (reference sequence). CDR3 length equals 15 residues. The CDR3 reads CASSIVRRPGNTIYF. The CDR3 DNA follows: TGTGCCAGTAGTATAGTCCGGAGACCGGGAAACACCATATATTTT.

The chain carries TRBV28 and TRBJ2-5, with a weak D call TRBD2 (5 bases). Trimming took off 2 bases at V and 4 bases at J, with 8 bases between the two ends. Per the germline V gene, CDR1 is MDHEN and CDR2 is SYDVKM. The CDR3 runs 13 residues. The CDR3 is CASSLGGRETQYF. The CDR3 coding sequence is TGTGCCAGCAGTTTAGGCGGGCGAGAGACCCAGTACTTC.

The CDR3 sequence is CASSRRGPRVETQYF. The CDR3 DNA reads TGTGCCAGCAGCCGCCGGGGCCCGAGGGTGGAGACCCAGTACTTC. This chain connects TRBV6-1 to TRBJ2-5; D may be TRBD1 or TRBD2 (5 bases each). Germline V gene sequence: CDR1 MNHNS, CDR2 SASEGT. This CDR3 has 15 residues. Trimming pared 6 bases from V and 5 bases from J, leaving 19 bases between.

This chain's CDR3 is CASSFSIRVYNSPLHF. CDR3 nucleotide sequence: TGTGCCAGCAGTTTCAGCATCAGGGTCTATAATTCACCCCTCCACTTT. The J gene is TRBJ1-6, the V gene TRBV28, with D possibly being TRBD1 (5 bases). Germline CDR1 is MDHEN and CDR2 is SYDVKM. Trimming removed 3 bases from V and 3 bases from J, with 12 bases in between. This CDR3 has 16 residues.

V is TRBV19 and J is TRBJ2-1; D is possibly TRBD1 or TRBD2 (6 bases each). The CDR3 spans 14 residues. CDR1 LNHDA and CDR2 SQIVND come from the germline V gene (reference sequence). The V end was cut by 3 bases, the J end by 10 bases, with 16 bases between. For the CDR3, the DNA is TGTGCCAGTAGTATCCGTGGGGGGCCAGGGGAGCAGTTCTTC. It yields the protein CASSIRGGPGEQFF.

The J gene is TRBJ1-1, the V gene TRBV23-1; no reliable D call. TRBV23-1 is assigned to the ORF class and has an uncertain function. This CDR3 region has 11 residues. CDR3 residues: CAADLRPEAFF. CDR3 bases: TGCGCGGCTGACCTCCGGCCTGAAGCTTTCTTT.

This clone was observed once. The V call is TRBV6-5, the J call TRBJ2-2; maybe TRBD1 (5 bases). Germline lookup yields CDR1 MNHEY and CDR2 SVGAGI. CDR3 length: 13 amino acids. V was pared by 6 bases and J by 5 bases, with 10 bases between. The CDR3 nucleotides are TGTGCCAGCAGAACGACAGCAACCGGGGAGCTGTTTTTT. It codes for CASRTTATGELFF.

This sequence joins TRBV29-1 and TRBJ2-7, with 7 bases lining up with TRBD1. Germline loops: CDR1 SQVTM, CDR2 ANQGSEA. CDR3 length equals 12 residues. Trimming cost V 6 bases and J 5 bases; bases outside gene matches: 7. CDR3 residues: CSVSDRVNEQYF. DNA of the CDR3: TGCAGCGTCTCTGACAGGGTAAACGAGCAGTACTTC.

By sample share, this clone is medium-sized (0.01 to 0.1%). This chain uses TRBV16 with TRBJ2-2; no reliable D call. Trimming pared 2 bases from V and 6 bases from J, leaving 4 bases between. CDR1 and CDR2 (germline): KGHSY, FQNENV. CDR3 length equals 12 residues. The CDR3 coding sequence is TGTGCCAGCAGCCAACTTTCCGGGGAGCTGTTTTTT. It encodes CASSQLSGELFF.

CDR3 nucleotides: TGTGCCAGCAGTGGGCGACAGGGTGGGGCCAACGTCCTGACTTTC. The encoded protein is CASSGRQGGANVLTF. This rearrangement joins TRBV6-1 to TRBJ2-6; 7 positions agree with TRBD1. CDR1 MNHNS and CDR2 SASEGT come from the germline V gene. With 4 bases clipped from V and 3 bases from J, the junction kept 3 bases outside the gene matches. This CDR3 is 15 amino acids long.

This chain links TRBV30 with TRBJ1-4; D is ambiguous. The CDR3 contains 13 residues. Trimming took 3 bases from V and 8 from J, leaving 13 bases between them. Germline V gene sequence: CDR1 GTSNPN, CDR2 SVGIG (reference sequence). Written as DNA, the CDR3 is TGTGCCTGGAGCGAAAGGTTTTGGGAAAAACTGTTTTTT. Amino acids: CAWSERFWEKLFF.

The chain's CDR3 is CASSSTKAMPRQFF. The CDR3 coding sequence is TGTGCCAGCAGTTCGACCAAGGCTATGCCCAGGCAGTTCTTC. The J gene is TRBJ2-1, the V gene TRBV28, with unresolved D. This CDR3 region has 14 residues. Germline V gene data show CDR1 as MDHEN and CDR2 as SYDVKM. Trimming shortened V by 4 bases and J by 12 bases, and 19 bases separated the two germline ends.

The rearrangement joins TRBV19 to TRBJ1-4, with a possible D match to TRBD1 (5 bases). CDR3 length equals 14 residues. Germline CDR1 is LNHDA and CDR2 is SQIVND (reference sequence). V lost 3 bases to trimming and J lost 4 bases, with 9 bases between them. The CDR3, as DNA: TGTGCCAGTAGTATGGGACGGAGTAATGAAAAACTGTTTTTT. Amino acid sequence: CASSMGRSNEKLFF.

The V call is TRBV7-2, the J call TRBJ2-7; D uncertain. This CDR3 is built from 12 residues. With 4 bases removed from V and 4 bases from J, the gap between germline ends came to 8 bases. From germline, CDR1 is SGHTA and CDR2 FQGNSA. For the CDR3, the DNA is TGTGCCAGCAGCTCCGAGAGATACGAGCAGTACTTC. It translates to CASSSERYEQYF. Full variable domain (outside the CDR3, taken from reference TRBV7-2 and TRBJ2-7): GAGVSQSPSNKVTEKGKDVELRCDPISGHTALYWYRQSLGQGLEFLIYFQGNSAPDKSGLPSDRFSAERTGGSVSTLTIQRTQQEDSAVYLCASSSERYEQYFGPGTRLTVT.